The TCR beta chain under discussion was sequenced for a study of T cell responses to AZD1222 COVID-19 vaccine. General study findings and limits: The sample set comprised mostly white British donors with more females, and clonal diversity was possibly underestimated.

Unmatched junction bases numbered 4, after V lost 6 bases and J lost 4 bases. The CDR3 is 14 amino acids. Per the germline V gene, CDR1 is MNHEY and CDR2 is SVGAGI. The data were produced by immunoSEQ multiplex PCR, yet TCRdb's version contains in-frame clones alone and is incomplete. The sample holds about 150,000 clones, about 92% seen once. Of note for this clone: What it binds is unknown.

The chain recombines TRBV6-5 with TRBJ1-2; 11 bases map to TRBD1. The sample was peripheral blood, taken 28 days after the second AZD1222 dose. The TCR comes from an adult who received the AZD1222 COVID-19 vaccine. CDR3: CASRRGQGAYGYTF. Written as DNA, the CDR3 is TGTGCCAGCAGGCGAGGACAGGGGGCCTATGGCTACACCTTC.